Shown below are 19 T cell receptor beta chains from a single sample sequenced in a study of CD8 T cells in ankylosing spondylitis. No antigen has been assigned to these receptors. Whole-study results and caveats: A TCR beta motif of fewer than 10 highly homologous variants seemed to mark ankylosing spondylitis blood.

TCRdb re-derived calls from the 5' RACE reads in MiXCR, one entry per CDR3 protein. Of around 430,000 distinct CDR3 sequences listed, roughly a sixth were seen once; the top ten hold over 0.9%. Material for sequencing was blood, either unsorted or a sorted T cell fraction (not recorded which). These TCRs come from a male donor with ankylosing spondylitis.

This sequence joins TRBV2 and TRBJ2-2, with 7 nucleotides matching TRBD1. J gave up 0 bases and V 6 bases, and 4 bases lay outside the gene matches. The germline V gene has CDR1 SNHLY and CDR2 FYNNEI. The CDR3 has 15 amino acids. CDR3 amino acids: CASRRQGTNTGELFF. The CDR3 coding sequence is TGTGCCAGCAGACGACAGGGTACGAACACCGGGGAGCTGTTTTTT.

The J gene is TRBJ1-5, the V gene TRBV3-1; 8 positions agree with TRBD1. CDR1 LGHDT and CDR2 YNNKEL come from the germline V gene (reference sequence). The CDR3 is 13 amino acids. J lost 7 bases, V lost 8 bases, and 7 bases had no gene match. Here the CDR3 DNA reads TGTGCCAGCGGGACAGGCTCGGGGCAGCCCCAGCATTTT. Its protein product is CASGTGSGQPQHF.

The chain employs TRBV19 and TRBJ2-1, with 9 bases matching TRBD1. This CDR3 is built from 19 residues. Per germline, CDR1 LNHDA and CDR2 SQIVND (reference sequence). With 5 bases clipped from V and 0 bases from J, the junction kept 14 bases outside the gene matches. The CDR3 DNA is TGTGCCAGTAGTTCGTGGGACAGGGTCACCTCGAGCTCCTACAATGAGCAGTTCTTC. This gives the protein CASSSWDRVTSSSYNEQFF.

This clonotype was picked up many times. The chain is built from TRBV12-3 or TRBV12-4 and TRBJ2-7; D is ambiguous. The ends were cut back, 1 base at V and 4 bases at J, with 8 bases in the middle. CDR3 length: 13 amino acids. CDR3 loop: CASSLVATYEQYF. As DNA, the CDR3 is TGTGCCAGCAGTTTAGTGGCTACGTACGAGCAGTACTTC.

V gene TRBV6-1 combines with J gene TRBJ2-1; weak D call: TRBD1 (5 bases). V lost 3 bases to trimming and J lost 5 bases, with 14 bases between them. This CDR3 is built from 15 residues. Looked up from germline, CDR1 is MNHNS and CDR2 is SASEGT. The CDR3 spells CASSDFQGTHNEQFF. The CDR3 region has the DNA TGTGCCAGCAGTGATTTTCAGGGTACGCACAATGAGCAGTTCTTC.

This clonotype came up many times. The chain links TRBV7-2 to TRBJ2-5; D call uncertain. The CDR3 loop spans 14 amino acids. Germline CDR1 and CDR2: SGHTA and FQGNSA. V was cut by 5 bases and J by 5 bases, with 15 bases left in between. The DNA for the CDR3 is TGTGCCAGCAGCCCAGACACAGCAAGGGAGACCCAGTACTTC. Its protein is CASSPDTARETQYF.

This clonotype was counted ten times or more. The chain combines TRBV18 with TRBJ1-1; weak D call: TRBD1 (5 bases). Looked up from germline, CDR1 is KGHSH and CDR2 is LQKENI. The CDR3 runs 14 residues. Trimming took off 4 bases at V and 4 bases at J, with 13 bases between the two ends. CDR3 in amino acids: CASSHRDGGTEAFF. CDR3 nucleotides: TGTGCCAGCTCACACCGGGATGGGGGCACTGAAGCTTTCTTT.

This clonotype has a count of ten or more. V gene TRBV3-1 combines with J gene TRBJ2-5, with D perhaps matching TRBD1 (6 bases). The CDR3 extends over 14 amino acids. Between the trimmed V and J ends, which lost 3 bases and 1 base, there was a span of 9 bases. Germline lookup yields CDR1 LGHDT and CDR2 YNNKEL (reference sequence). The DNA for the CDR3 is TGTGCCAGCAGCCAGGGGGACATCCAAGAGACCCAGTACTTC. Translated: CASSQGDIQETQYF.

This clonotype was detected a few times. The chain is built from TRBV5-1 and TRBJ2-3, with no clear D. V was shortened by 0 bases and J by 2 bases, with 10 bases between the two germline ends. The CDR3 is made up of 15 amino acids. The germline gives CDR1 SGHRS, CDR2 YFSETQ. The CDR3 DNA sequence: TGCGCCAGCAGCTTGGGACTGGTCGACACAGATACGCAGTATTTT. Its protein is CASSLGLVDTDTQYF.

This chain uses TRBV20-1 with TRBJ2-7, with 11 nucleotides matching TRBD2. The CDR3 sequence is 14 residues long. After removal of 2 bases from V and 5 bases from J, the junction contained 5 bases not matched to a gene. Germline assignment: CDR1 DFQATT and CDR2 SNEGSKA (reference sequence). CDR3 nucleotide sequence: TGCAGTGCTAGAACTAGCGGGGGTCAGGACGAGCAGTACTTC. Its protein is CSARTSGGQDEQYF.

This chain links TRBV7-9 with TRBJ1-4; 10 bases are shared with TRBD1. Germline assignment: CDR1 SEHNR and CDR2 FQNEAQ (reference sequence). This CDR3 spans 15 amino acids. With V trimmed by 3 bases and J by 8 bases, 6 bases remained unmatched. CDR3: CASSFAGQGEEKLFF. The CDR3 nucleotides are TGTGCCAGCAGCTTTGCCGGACAGGGGGAAGAAAAACTGTTTTTT.

The CDR3 DNA follows: TGTGCCAGCAAAAACCCGGGACGCGGAGATACGCAGTATTTT. Translated, it gives CASKNPGRGDTQYF. The chain uses TRBV6-2 or TRBV6-3 and TRBJ2-3; D may correspond to TRBD1 or TRBD2 (5 bases each). The length of the CDR3 is 14 residues. V lost 7 bases and J lost 5, with 16 bases in between. Germline CDR1 is MNHEY and CDR2 is SVGEGT.

The chain employs TRBV5-1 and TRBJ1-4; 9 bases map to TRBD1. CDR3 length: 14 residues. The germline gives CDR1 SGHRS, CDR2 YFSETQ. Trimming at V came to 2 bases and at J to 8 bases, leaving 4 bases not matched to a gene. This chain's CDR3 is CASSFGTGPEKLFF. As DNA, the CDR3 is TGCGCCAGCAGCTTCGGGACAGGGCCCGAAAAACTGTTTTTT.

This clonotype was seen many times. This sequence joins TRBV5-1 and TRBJ2-1; TRBD2 is a possible D gene (6 bases). The length of the CDR3 is 15 residues. Trimming took off 2 bases at V and 0 bases at J, with 9 bases between the two ends. CDR1 and CDR2 (germline): SGHRS, YFSETQ. CDR3 DNA: TGCGCCAGCAGCTTAATTAGCGGCTCCTACAATGAGCAGTTCTTC. Protein: CASSLISGSYNEQFF.

The chain recombines TRBV6-2 or TRBV6-3 with TRBJ2-7, with TRBD1 matching 7 bases. Per the germline V gene, CDR1 is MNHEY and CDR2 is SVGEGT. The CDR3 loop spans 15 amino acids. V dropped 5 bases and J dropped 3; count of bases not matched to a gene: 10. The CDR3 DNA reads as TGTGCCAGCAGTCAATCCGGGACAGCAAGCTACGAGCAGTACTTC. Translated: CASSQSGTASYEQYF.

This clonotype was seen repeatedly, ten times or more. J is TRBJ1-6 and V is TRBV12-3 or TRBV12-4; D is unclear. CDR3 length: 15 amino acids. With 6 bases removed from V and 5 bases from J, the gap between germline ends came to 14 bases. The CDR3 DNA follows: TGTGCCAGCAGCCGCGGGCAGATCGATAATTCACCCCTCCACTTT. Encoded protein: CASSRGQIDNSPLHF.

This clonotype was observed a few times. The J gene is TRBJ2-1, the V gene TRBV5-1; 9 bases line up with TRBD2. The CDR3 totals 17 residues. Germline V CDR1 and CDR2: SGHRS, YFSETQ. V was pared by 0 bases and J by 4 bases, with 8 bases of the junction left unmatched. The CDR3 loop reads CASSLGNQRGAYNEQFF. CDR3 coding DNA: TGCGCCAGCAGCTTGGGCAACCAGCGGGGGGCTTACAATGAGCAGTTCTTC. The full variable domain, its missing parts supplied by reference TRBV5-1 and TRBJ2-1, is KAGVTQTPRYLIKTRGQQVTLSCSPISGHRSVSWYQQTPGQGLQFLFEYFSETQRNKGNFPGRFSGRQFSNSRSEMNVSTLELGDSALYLCASSLGNQRGAYNEQFFGPGTRLTVL.

This sequence joins TRBV6-1 and TRBJ1-1, with D perhaps TRBD1 (6 bases). From germline, CDR1 is MNHNS and CDR2 SASEGT. Trimming shortened V by 7 bases and J by 8 bases, and 11 bases separated the two germline ends. There are 11 residues in the CDR3. CDR3 nucleotides: TGTGCCAGCAAAAGGGGGGGGGAAGCTTTCTTT. As protein: CASKRGGEAFF.

The chain has TRBV7-2 and TRBJ2-5, with TRBD1 matching 9 bases. The CDR3 runs 15 residues. The V segment lost 1 base and the J segment 4 bases; nucleotides outside the gene matches: 4. Germline V gene lookup returns CDR1 SGHTA and CDR2 FQGNSA. The CDR3 coding sequence is TGTGCCAGCAGCTTAGGGACAGGGGACGGAGAGACCCAGTACTTC. Translation: CASSLGTGDGETQYF.